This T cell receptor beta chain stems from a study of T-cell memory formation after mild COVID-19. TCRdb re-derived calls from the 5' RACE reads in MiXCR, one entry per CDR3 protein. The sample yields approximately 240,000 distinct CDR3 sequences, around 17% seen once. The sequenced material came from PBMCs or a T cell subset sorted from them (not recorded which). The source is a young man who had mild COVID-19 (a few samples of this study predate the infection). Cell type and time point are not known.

CDR3 DNA: TGTGCCAGCAGCTTAAGCGGGGGCGCTTACACAGATACGCAGTATTTT. It translates to CASSLSGGAYTDTQYF. The chain is built from TRBV5-4 and TRBJ2-3; 8 bases line up with TRBD2. CDR3 size: 16 residues. Germline values: CDR1 SGHNT, CDR2 YYREEE (reference sequence). Trimming at V came to 2 bases and at J to 2 bases, leaving 7 bases not matched to a gene.